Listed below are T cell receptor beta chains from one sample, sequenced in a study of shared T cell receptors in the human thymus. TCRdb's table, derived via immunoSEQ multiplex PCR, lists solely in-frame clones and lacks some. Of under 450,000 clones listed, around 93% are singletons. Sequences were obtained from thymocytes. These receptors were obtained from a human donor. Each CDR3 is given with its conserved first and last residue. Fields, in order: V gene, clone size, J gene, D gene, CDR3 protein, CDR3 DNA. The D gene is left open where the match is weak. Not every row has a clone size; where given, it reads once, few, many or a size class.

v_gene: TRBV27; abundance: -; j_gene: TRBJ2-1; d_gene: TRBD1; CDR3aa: CASSCFLQGHPNEQFF; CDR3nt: TGTGCCAGCAGTTGCTTTTTACAGGGGCACCCAAATGAGCAGTTCTTC
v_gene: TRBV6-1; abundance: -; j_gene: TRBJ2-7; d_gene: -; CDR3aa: CASSRVPTSYEQYF; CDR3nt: TGTGCCAGCAGTCGAGTCCCGACCTCCTACGAGCAGTACTTC
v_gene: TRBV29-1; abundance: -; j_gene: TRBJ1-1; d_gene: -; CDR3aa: CSVSRGNTEAFF; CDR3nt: TGCAGCGTGTCCCGGGGGAACACTGAAGCTTTCTTT
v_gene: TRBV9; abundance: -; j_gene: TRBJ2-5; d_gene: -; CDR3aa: CASSPGLARETQYF; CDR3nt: TGTGCCAGCAGCCCCGGACTGGCCCGGGAGACCCAGTACTTC
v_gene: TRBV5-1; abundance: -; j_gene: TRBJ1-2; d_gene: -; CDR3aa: CASSFGQGKENGYTF; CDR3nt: TGCGCCAGCAGCTTTGGTCAGGGGAAGGAGAATGGCTACACCTTC
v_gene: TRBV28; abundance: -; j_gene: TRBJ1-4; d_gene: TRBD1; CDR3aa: CASSFVSADRVREKLFF; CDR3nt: TGTGCCAGCAGTTTTGTTTCCGCGGACAGGGTTAGAGAAAAACTGTTTTTT
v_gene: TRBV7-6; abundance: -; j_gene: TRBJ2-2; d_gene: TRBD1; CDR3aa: CASTRGQGNTGELFF; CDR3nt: TGTGCCAGCACCCGGGGACAGGGGAACACCGGGGAGCTGTTTTTT
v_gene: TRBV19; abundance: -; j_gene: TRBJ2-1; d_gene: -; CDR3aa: CASSMKRVGEQFF; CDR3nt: TGTGCCAGTAGTATGAAGCGGGTGGGGGAGCAGTTCTTC
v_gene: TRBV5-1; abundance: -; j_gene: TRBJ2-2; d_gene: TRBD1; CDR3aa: CASRETGTGRSGTGELFF; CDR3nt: TGCGCCAGCAGGGAGACCGGGACAGGGCGATCGGGCACCGGGGAGCTGTTTTTT
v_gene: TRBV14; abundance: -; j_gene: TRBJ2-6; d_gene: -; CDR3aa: CASSPGQSSGANVLTF; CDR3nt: TGTGCCAGCAGCCCCGGACAGTCGTCTGGGGCCAACGTCCTGACTTTC
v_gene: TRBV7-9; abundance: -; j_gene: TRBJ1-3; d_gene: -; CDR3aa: CASSFSDTGNTIYF; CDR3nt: TGTGCCAGCAGCTTCTCTGACACTGGAAACACCATATATTTT
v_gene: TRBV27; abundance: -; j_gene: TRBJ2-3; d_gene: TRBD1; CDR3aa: CASSLNPGSRGQKPSTDTQYF; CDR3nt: TGTGCCAGCAGTTTGAACCCAGGGAGTAGGGGGCAGAAGCCTAGCACAGATACGCAGTATTTT
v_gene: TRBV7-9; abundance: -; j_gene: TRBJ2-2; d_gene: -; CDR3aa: CASSLSPGMNLNTGELFF; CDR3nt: TGTGCCAGCAGCTTATCACCAGGCATGAATCTGAACACCGGGGAGCTGTTTTTT
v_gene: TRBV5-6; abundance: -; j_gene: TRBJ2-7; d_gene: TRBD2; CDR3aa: CASSLYRTSGSYEQYF; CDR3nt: TGTGCCAGCAGCCTCTATAGGACTAGCGGGAGCTACGAGCAGTACTTC
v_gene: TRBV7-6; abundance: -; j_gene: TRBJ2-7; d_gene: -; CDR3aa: CASSLALGRNYEQYF; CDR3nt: TGTGCCAGCAGCTTAGCTCTCGGCAGGAACTACGAGCAGTACTTC
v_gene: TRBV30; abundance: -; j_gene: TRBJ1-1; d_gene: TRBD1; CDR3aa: CAWLTGKDEAFF; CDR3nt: TGTGCCTGGTTGACAGGGAAGGATGAAGCTTTCTTT
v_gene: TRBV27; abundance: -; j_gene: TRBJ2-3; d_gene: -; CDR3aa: CASSLPSQSTDTQYF; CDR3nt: TGTGCCAGCAGTCTCCCCAGCCAGAGCACAGATACGCAGTATTTT
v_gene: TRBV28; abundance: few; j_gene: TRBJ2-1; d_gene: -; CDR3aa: CASSGQSEQFF; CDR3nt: TGTGCCAGCAGTGGACAATCCGAGCAGTTCTTC
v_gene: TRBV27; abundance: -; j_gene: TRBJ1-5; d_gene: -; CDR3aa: CASNPRGSNQPQHF; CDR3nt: TGTGCCAGCAACCCCCGGGGGAGCAATCAGCCCCAGCATTTT
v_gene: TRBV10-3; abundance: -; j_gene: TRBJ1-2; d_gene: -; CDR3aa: CAISESMWGAGYTF; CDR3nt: TGTGCCATCAGTGAGTCGATGTGGGGAGCGGGCTACACCTTC
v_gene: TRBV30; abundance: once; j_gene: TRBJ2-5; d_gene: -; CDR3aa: CASPGRRLSLETQYF; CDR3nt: TGTGCTTCCCCAGGGAGACGGCTATCTCTGGAGACCCAGTACTTC
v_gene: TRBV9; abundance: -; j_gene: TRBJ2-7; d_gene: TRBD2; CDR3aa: CASSPRTSGKPLGEQYF; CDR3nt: TGTGCCAGCAGCCCCCGGACTAGCGGGAAGCCCCTGGGCGAGCAGTACTTC
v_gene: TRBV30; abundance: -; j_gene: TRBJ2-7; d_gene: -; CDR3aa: CAWSLRRGPNYEQYF; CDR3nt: TGTGCCTGGAGCCTGAGACGGGGACCGAACTACGAGCAGTACTTC
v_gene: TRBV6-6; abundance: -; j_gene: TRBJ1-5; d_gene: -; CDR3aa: CASSYSWGRNNQPQHF; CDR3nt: TGTGCCAGCAGTTATTCGTGGGGGAGGAACAATCAGCCCCAGCATTTT
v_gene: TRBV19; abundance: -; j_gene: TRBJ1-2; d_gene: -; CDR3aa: CASSISSGPFVGYTF; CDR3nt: TGTGCCAGTAGTATTTCCTCGGGGCCTTTCGTTGGCTACACCTTC
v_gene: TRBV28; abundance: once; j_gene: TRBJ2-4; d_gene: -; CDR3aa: CASSLLVGPLAKNIQYF; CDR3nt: TGTGCCAGCAGTTTACTAGTCGGTCCGCTAGCCAAAAACATTCAGTACTTC
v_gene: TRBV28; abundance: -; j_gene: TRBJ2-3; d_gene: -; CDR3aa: CASSLLGWAQYF; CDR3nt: TGTGCCAGCAGCCTCTTGGGCTGGGCGCAGTATTTT